The entry below gives a single T cell receptor beta chain sequence along with its context. Antigen unknown. In the authors' methods: Filtering differed for immunoSEQ, which gave only junction sequences without quality scores. Generated by immunoSEQ multiplex PCR, the TCRdb table keeps only in-frame clones and is missing some. The DNA was the basis for D and trimming; V, J and clone size are from that table. The table shows about 2,100,000 clones, with about 92% occurring only once. Terminally differentiated effector memory CD45RA+ cells were excluded by CCR7 positive selection of CD45RO-negative cells. All the donors were Caucasian adults who lived in Nashville, Tennessee. This specimen belongs to a study of shared clonotypes between healthy human individuals. Study outcomes and limitations: Large depth notwithstanding, sorted-subset sequencing proved incomplete by rarefaction. Represented genetic and exposure-history diversity was restricted by having few donors.

The receptor comes from a man younger than 30 in good health. Some clones in this sample may be carry-over from other donors' samples. Specimen: naive CD8+ T cells from PBMCs.

CDR3 region: CASSYRGLAEAFF. CDR3 coding DNA: TGTGCCAGTAGTTACAGGGGGCTGGCTGAAGCTTTCTTT. This rearrangement joins TRBV19 to TRBJ1-1; 9 bases align to TRBD1. The J segment lost 6 bases and the V segment lost 5 bases, leaving 4 bases of the junction unmatched. Germline assignment: CDR1 LNHDA and CDR2 SQIVND (reference sequence). The CDR3 length is 13 residues. Full variable domain (rest looked up from reference TRBV19 and TRBJ1-1): DGGITQSPKYLFRKEGQNVTLSCEQNLNHDAMYWYRQDPGQGLRLIYYSQIVNDFQKGDIAEGYSVSREKKESFPLTVTSAQKNPTAFYLCASSYRGLAEAFFGQGTRLTVV.